The 3 T cell receptor beta chains below come from one sample, sequenced in a study of T-cell reconstitution after alpha-beta-depleted transplantation in children. Preparation of the TCRbeta library used unique molecular identifiers. TCRdb re-called the PCR reads through MiXCR, storing one row per CDR3 protein. The repertoire holds hundreds of thousands of distinct CDR3 sequences, about 9.2% seen once, with over 5% in the top ten. Sequenced material: PBMCs from the stem cell graft donor, taken from the stem cell graft. The source of these receptors is a human donor who donated a stem cell graft to a child with acute lymphoblastic leukemia.

The rearrangement links TRBV7-2 to TRBJ1-4; D is undetermined. V dropped 5 bases and J dropped 8 bases, with 18 bases sitting between them. The CDR3 is 15 residues long. Germline CDR1 reads SGHTA; CDR2 reads FQGNSA. CDR3: CASSPGRLSREKLFF. CDR3 DNA: TGTGCCAGCAGCCCAGGACGGCTGTCTCGAGAAAAACTGTTTTTT.

This clonotype has more than one count but fewer than ten. The CDR3 region is CASTGGSREQFF. The CDR3 nucleotides are TGTGCCAGCACCGGGGGGAGCAGGGAGCAGTTCTTC. This rearrangement joins TRBV6-5 to TRBJ2-1; 7 bases are a match to TRBD2. Trimming cost V 7 bases and J 10 bases; bases outside gene matches: 7. CDR3 length equals 12 residues. The germline V gene has CDR1 MNHEY and CDR2 SVGAGI.

This clonotype was detected a few times. The chain carries TRBV7-8 and TRBJ1-6; D is undetermined. Per the germline V gene, CDR1 is SGHVS and CDR2 is FQNEAQ. This CDR3 contains 13 residues. V was clipped by 2 bases and J by 14 bases, with 13 bases between them. In nucleotides, the CDR3 is TGTGCCAGCAGCTTAAGTCCCGAGAGAGCCCTCCACTTT. Amino acids: CASSLSPERALHF.